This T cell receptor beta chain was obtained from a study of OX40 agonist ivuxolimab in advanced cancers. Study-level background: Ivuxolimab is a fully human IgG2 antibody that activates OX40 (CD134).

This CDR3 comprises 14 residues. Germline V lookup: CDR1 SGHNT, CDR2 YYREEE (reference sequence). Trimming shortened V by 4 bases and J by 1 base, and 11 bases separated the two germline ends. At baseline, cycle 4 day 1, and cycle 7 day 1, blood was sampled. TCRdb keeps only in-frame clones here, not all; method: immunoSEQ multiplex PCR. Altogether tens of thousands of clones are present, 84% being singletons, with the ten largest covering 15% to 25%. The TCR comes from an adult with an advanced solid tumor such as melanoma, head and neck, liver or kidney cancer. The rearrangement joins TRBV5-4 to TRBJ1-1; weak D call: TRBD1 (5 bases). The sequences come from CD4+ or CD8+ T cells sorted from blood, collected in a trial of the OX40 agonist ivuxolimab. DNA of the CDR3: TGTGCCAGCAGCGGGACGGGGAGGAACACTGAAGCTTTCTTT. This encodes CASSGTGRNTEAFF.